This T cell receptor (beta chain) was profiled in a study of shared clonotypes between healthy human individuals. Study-wide context: Researchers drew samples from two women and three men aged 18 to 49.

The CDR3 contains 14 residues. Germline V gene lookup returns CDR1 SGHNT and CDR2 YYREEE (reference sequence). With 4 bases removed from V and 1 base from J, the gap between germline ends came to 11 bases. Profiled with immunoSEQ multiplex PCR; TCRdb holds only in-frame clones, not every one. Among about 2 million clones listed, 85% to 95% were seen once. The sequenced sample was naive CD4+ T cells sorted from blood. Subset noted: CD45RA+ positively selected. V gene TRBV5-4 combines with J gene TRBJ1-2; D remains unclear. The source of this sequence is a man younger than 35 in good health. CDR3: CASSATADNYGYTF. The CDR3 DNA sequence: TGTGCCAGCAGCGCCACAGCAGATAACTATGGCTACACCTTC.